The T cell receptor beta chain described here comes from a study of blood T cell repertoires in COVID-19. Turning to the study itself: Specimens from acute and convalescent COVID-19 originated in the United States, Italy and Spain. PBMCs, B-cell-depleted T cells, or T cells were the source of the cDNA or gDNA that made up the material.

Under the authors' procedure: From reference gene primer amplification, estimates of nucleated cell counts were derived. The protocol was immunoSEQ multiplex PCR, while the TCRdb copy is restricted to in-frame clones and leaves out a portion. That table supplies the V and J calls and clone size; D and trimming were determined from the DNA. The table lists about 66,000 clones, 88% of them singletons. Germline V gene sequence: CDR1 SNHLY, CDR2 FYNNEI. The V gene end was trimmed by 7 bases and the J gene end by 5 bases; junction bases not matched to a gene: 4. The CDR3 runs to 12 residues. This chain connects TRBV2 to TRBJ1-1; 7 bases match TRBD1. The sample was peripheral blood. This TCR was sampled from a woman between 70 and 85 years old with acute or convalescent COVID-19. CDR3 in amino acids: CASIDRVTEAFF. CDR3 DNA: TGTGCCAGCATAGACAGGGTTACTGAAGCTTTCTTT.